This entry features one T cell receptor (beta chain) sequence. The sample originates from a study of blood T cell repertoires in COVID-19. As for the study in general: In each case, the material was cDNA or gDNA derived from T cells, B-cell-depleted T cells, or PBMCs.

Trimming at V came to 0 bases and at J to 8 bases, leaving 9 bases not matched to a gene. CDR1 and CDR2 from the germline V gene are SNHLY and FYNNEI. This CDR3 contains 16 residues. Those enrolled, adults aged roughly 18 to 100 years, came from 24 US areas. Each participant's cohort was designated according to participant-reported clinical history. The protocol was immunoSEQ multiplex PCR, while the TCRdb copy is restricted to in-frame clones and leaves out a portion. The sample shows about 170,000 clones, about 90% of them seen only once. This rearrangement joins TRBV2 to TRBJ2-2; 7 nucleotides match TRBD2. This clonotype originated in a human donor with acute COVID-19. The donor label of this sample is uncertain. Material: PBMCs or T cells enriched from blood (not recorded which). The CDR3 DNA sequence: TGTGCCAGCAGTGAAGCGGGAGGGACCCTCGGAGGGGAGCTGTTTTTT. Amino acid sequence: CASSEAGGTLGGELFF.